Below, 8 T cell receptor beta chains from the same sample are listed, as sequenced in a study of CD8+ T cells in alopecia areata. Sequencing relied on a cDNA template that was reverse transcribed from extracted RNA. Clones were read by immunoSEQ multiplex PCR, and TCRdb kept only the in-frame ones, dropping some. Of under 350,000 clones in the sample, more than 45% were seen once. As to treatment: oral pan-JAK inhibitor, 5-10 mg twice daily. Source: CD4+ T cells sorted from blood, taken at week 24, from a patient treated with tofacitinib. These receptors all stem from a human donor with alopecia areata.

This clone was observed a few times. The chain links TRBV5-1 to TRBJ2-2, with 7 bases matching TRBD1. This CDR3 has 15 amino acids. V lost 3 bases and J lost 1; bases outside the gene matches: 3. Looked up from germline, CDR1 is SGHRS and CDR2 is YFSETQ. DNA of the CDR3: TGCGCCAGCAGCTACGGACAGGAGAACACCGGGGAGCTGTTTTTT. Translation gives CASSYGQENTGELFF.

CDR3 DNA: TGCGCCAGCAGCCCTATTGGACTAGCGGGGGGGACATACAATGAGCAGTTCTTC. As protein: CASSPIGLAGGTYNEQFF. The chain has TRBV5-1 and TRBJ2-1; 15 bases align to TRBD2. The CDR3 sequence is 18 residues long. The germline CDR1 and CDR2 sequences are SGHRS and YFSETQ. J gave up 4 bases and V 4 bases, and 9 bases lay outside the gene matches.

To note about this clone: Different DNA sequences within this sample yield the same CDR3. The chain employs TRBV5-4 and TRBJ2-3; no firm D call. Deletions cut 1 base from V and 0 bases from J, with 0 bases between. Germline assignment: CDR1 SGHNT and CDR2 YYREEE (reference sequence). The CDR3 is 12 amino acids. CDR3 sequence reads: CASSLSTDTQYF. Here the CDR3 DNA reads TGTGCCAGCAGCTTGAGCACAGATACGCAGTATTTT.

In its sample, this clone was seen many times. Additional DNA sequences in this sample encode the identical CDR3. The CDR3 sequence is CASSPPGSYEQYF. CDR3 DNA sequence: TGTGCCAGCAGTCCCCCTGGATCCTACGAGCAGTACTTC. This chain uses TRBV28 with TRBJ2-7; D is ambiguous. From germline, CDR1 is MDHEN and CDR2 SYDVKM. CDR3 length: 13 amino acids. V lost 5 bases to trimming and J lost 1 base, with 9 bases between them.

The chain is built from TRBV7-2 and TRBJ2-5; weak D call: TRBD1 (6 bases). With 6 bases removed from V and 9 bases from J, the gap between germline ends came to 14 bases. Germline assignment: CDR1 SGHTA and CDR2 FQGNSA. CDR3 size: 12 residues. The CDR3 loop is CASSYGQRAQYF. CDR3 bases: TGTGCCAGCAGTTACGGACAGCGCGCCCAGTACTTC.

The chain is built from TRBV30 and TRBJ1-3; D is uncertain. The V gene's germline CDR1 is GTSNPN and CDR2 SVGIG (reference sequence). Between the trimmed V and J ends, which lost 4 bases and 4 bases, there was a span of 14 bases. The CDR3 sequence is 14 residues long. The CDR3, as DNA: TGTGCCTGGAAAACGTCGGCCCCGGGAAACACCATATATTTT. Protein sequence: CAWKTSAPGNTIYF. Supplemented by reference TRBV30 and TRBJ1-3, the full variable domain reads SQTIHQWPATLVQPVGSPLSLECTVEGTSNPNLYWYRQAAGRGLQLLFYSVGIGQISSEVPQNLSASRPQDRQFILSSKKLLLSDSGFYLCAWKTSAPGNTIYFGEGSWLTVV.

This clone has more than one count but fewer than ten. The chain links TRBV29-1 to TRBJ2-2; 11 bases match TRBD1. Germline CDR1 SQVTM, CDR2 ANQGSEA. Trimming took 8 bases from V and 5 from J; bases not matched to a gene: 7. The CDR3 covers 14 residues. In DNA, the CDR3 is TGCAGCAGCCGGGACAGGGGGAAAACCGGGGAGCTGTTTTTT. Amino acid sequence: CSSRDRGKTGELFF.

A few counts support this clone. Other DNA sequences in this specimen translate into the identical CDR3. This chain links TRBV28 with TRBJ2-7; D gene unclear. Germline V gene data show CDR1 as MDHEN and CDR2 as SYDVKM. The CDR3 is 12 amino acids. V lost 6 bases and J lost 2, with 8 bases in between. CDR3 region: CASSLSTYEQYF. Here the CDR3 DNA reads TGTGCCAGCAGCCTTTCCACCTACGAGCAGTACTTC.